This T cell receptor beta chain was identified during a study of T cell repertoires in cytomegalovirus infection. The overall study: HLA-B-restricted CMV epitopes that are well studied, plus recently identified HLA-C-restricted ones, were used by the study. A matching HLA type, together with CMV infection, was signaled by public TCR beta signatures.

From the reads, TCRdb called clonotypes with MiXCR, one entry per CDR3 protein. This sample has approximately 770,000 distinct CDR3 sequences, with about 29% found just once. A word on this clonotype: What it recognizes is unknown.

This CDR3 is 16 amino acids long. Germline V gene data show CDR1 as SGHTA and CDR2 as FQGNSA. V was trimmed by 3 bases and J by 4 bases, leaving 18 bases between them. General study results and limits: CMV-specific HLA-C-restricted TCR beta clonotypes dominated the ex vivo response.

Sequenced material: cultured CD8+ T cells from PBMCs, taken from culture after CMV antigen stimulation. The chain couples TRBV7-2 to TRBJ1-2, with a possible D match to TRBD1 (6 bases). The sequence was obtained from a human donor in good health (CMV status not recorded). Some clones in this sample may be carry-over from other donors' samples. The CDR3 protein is CASSLPPGHPFYGYTF. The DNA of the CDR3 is TGTGCCAGCAGCTTGCCTCCGGGACATCCCTTCTATGGCTACACCTTC.